This T cell receptor beta chain was captured by sequencing in a study of cytomegalovirus exposure and HLA in healthy donors. Whole-study results and caveats: In a later analysis, most CMV-associated TCR beta chains appeared HLA-restricted. DRB1 showed the most TCR associations and HLA-C the fewest in a later analysis, as rates varied by HLA locus. Certain indistinguishable V segments, among them TRBV6-2 and TRBV6-3, were excluded.

A remark on this clone: Its target is not known.

PCR amplification relied on 60 Vbeta primers (plus 13 Jbeta primers). Profiled with immunoSEQ multiplex PCR; TCRdb holds only in-frame clones, not every one. The repertoire holds some 130,000 clones, with 76% as singletons. Germline V gene lookup returns CDR1 SGHTA and CDR2 FQGNSA. V shed 0 bases and J shed 6 bases, with 22 bases lying between them. The CDR3 length is 18 residues. The source material was PBMCs. This TCR was recovered from a middle-aged man in good health and CMV-seronegative. The rearrangement joins TRBV7-2 to TRBJ2-3; D possibly corresponds to TRBD2 (6 bases). As DNA, the CDR3 is TGTGCCAGCAGCTTAGCCCGTGCGGCGGGGCTTATAGGGGATACGCAGTATTTT. The encoded protein is CASSLARAAGLIGDTQYF.